This is a list of T cell receptor beta chains from one sample in a study of blood T cell repertoires in COVID-19. Clones were read by immunoSEQ multiplex PCR, and TCRdb kept only the in-frame ones, dropping some. The data hold more than 250,000 clones, with 88% observed a single time. Sample: peripheral blood. All receptors derive from a human donor in a cohort sampled during active COVID-19. Each CDR3 is given without its conserved first and last residue.

V,CDR3
TRBV27,ASSVASSGSSYEQY
TRBV7-6,ASSLRPDRGYEQY
TRBV11-2,ASSPSTGQYTEAF
TRBV9,ASSAGGGSGNTIY
TRBV28,ASSYPTGNTEAF
TRBV9,ASSVVPERYGYT
TRBV5-1,ASSSLGGSATNEKLF
TRBV3-1/TRBV3-2,ASSQGPQSYEQY
TRBV28,ASRTGKRRYEQY
TRBV5-4,ASSLGVGVGEQF
TRBV6-2/TRBV6-3,ASSLAGSDYEQY
TRBV4-1,ASSHWFSPDGREPQH
TRBV7-2,ASSSLGLLTYGYT
TRBV27,ASSPNPTPGQVSHEQY
TRBV10-2,ASSEQGGDLLAGGTYEQY
TRBV5-1,ASSTNTGGFGNTIY
TRBV6-6,ASSWGRDQPQH
TRBV7-2,ASSPVTTGSSGNTIY
TRBV2,ASREASGQPQH
TRBV5-1,ASSGGGGDNSYNEQF
TRBV7-3,ASSLAGTYEQY
TRBV2,ASSRTDLNTEAF
TRBV30,SGEGAPFGGYT
TRBV14,ASSHGGGGYNEQF
TRBV7-2,ASSLSSGGGRPSYEQY
TRBV11-3,ASSSHTSDSPYEQY
TRBV19,ASSLRRGGTGELF
TRBV7-9,ASSLVGTGGLGELF
TRBV18,ASSPGQSSGNTIY
TRBV4-3,ASSQELLGPDYGYT
TRBV27,ASSLPPGGEQY
TRBV18,ASSAETSGTEAF
TRBV28,ASEGQGYNEQF
TRBV6-4,ATASASQTSNQPQH
TRBV6-2/TRBV6-3,ASRPAGGTEQY
TRBV19,ASSITQGTEAF
TRBV6-5,ASRLVNEAF
TRBV28,ASRPGGANVLT
TRBV27,ASSLSYVGPWSQPQH
TRBV7-8,ASSSPTGSNTEAF
TRBV10-1,ASNDRATDTQY
TRBV19,ASNPTANQPQH
TRBV6-1,ASSDTGDTEAF
TRBV4-2,ASSQDHNSGANVLT